Each of the 8 T cell receptor beta chains below was sequenced from the same sample in a study of blood T cell repertoires in COVID-19. Data came from immunoSEQ multiplex PCR; TCRdb stores just in-frame clones and leaves some out. The sample carries approximately 440,000 clones, approximately 89% recorded once. The specimen was peripheral blood. All receptors derive from a woman aged 50 to 60 with COVID-19, enrolled during active disease.

V is TRBV11-2 and J is TRBJ2-7; a weak D match, TRBD2 (6 bases). Trimming removed 1 base from V and 1 base from J, with 11 bases in between. Germline V gives CDR1 SGHAT, CDR2 FQNNGV. This CDR3 is built from 15 residues. The DNA of the CDR3 is TGTGCCAGCAGCTTAGGAGCGGGCCCGTCCTACGAGCAGTACTTC. As protein: CASSLGAGPSYEQYF.

This chain joins TRBV12-5 and TRBJ2-1; no clear D gene. The CDR3 is 17 amino acids. The germline CDR1 and CDR2 sequences are LGHNT and FRNRAP. Trimming removed 0 bases at V and 2 bases at J, with 14 bases between. In DNA, the CDR3 is TGTGCTAGTGGTTTGGTACGAACGGGTTTCCCCTACAATGAGCAGTTCTTC. It specifies CASGLVRTGFPYNEQFF.

Only one count was recorded for this clone. V usage is TRBV18 and J usage is TRBJ2-2, with TRBD1 matching over 8 bases. The ends lost 4 bases at V and 3 bases at J; junction bases unmatched: 7. CDR3 length: 16 amino acids. CDR1 is KGHSH, CDR2 LQKENI, per germline. Written as DNA, the CDR3 is TGTGCCAGCTCACAATCCAGGGGGCTGGACACCGGGGAGCTGTTTTTT. Translated: CASSQSRGLDTGELFF.

V gene TRBV29-1 combines with J gene TRBJ1-2; 8 nucleotides line up with TRBD1. The CDR3 covers 15 residues. Trimming removed 4 bases from V and 1 base from J; junction bases left unmatched: 8. CDR1 and CDR2 from the germline V gene are SQVTM and ANQGSEA. CDR3 loop: CSVGTGTLINYGYTF. Written as DNA, the CDR3 is TGCAGCGTTGGGACAGGGACTCTAATTAACTATGGCTACACCTTC.

This chain links TRBV6-6 with TRBJ1-5; D unclear. Trimming pared 5 bases from V and 6 bases from J, leaving 11 bases between. Germline V CDR1 and CDR2: MNHNY, SVGAGI (reference sequence). This CDR3 has 13 amino acids. CDR3 nucleotides: TGTGCCAGCAGTGAGAGAGCGGGTCAGCCCCAGCATTTT. It codes for CASSERAGQPQHF.

V is TRBV5-1 and J is TRBJ1-4; 8 bases match TRBD1. The V and J ends lost 3 bases and 7 bases, in that order; junction bases with no gene match: 8. Germline V gives CDR1 SGHRS, CDR2 YFSETQ. The CDR3 totals 15 residues. The CDR3 reads CASSSTGGRSEKLFF. The CDR3 nucleotides read TGCGCCAGCAGCTCCACAGGGGGGCGGAGTGAAAAACTGTTTTTT. Using reference TRBV5-1 and TRBJ1-4 for the parts outside the CDR3, the full variable domain is KAGVTQTPRYLIKTRGQQVTLSCSPISGHRSVSWYQQTPGQGLQFLFEYFSETQRNKGNFPGRFSGRQFSNSRSEMNVSTLELGDSALYLCASSSTGGRSEKLFFGSGTQLSVL.

The chain is built from TRBV11-3 and TRBJ1-6; D remains ambiguous. This CDR3 has 13 amino acids. CDR1 is SGHNT and CDR2 is YENEEA in the germline V gene. Trimming removed 4 bases at V and 7 bases at J, with 8 bases between. CDR3 protein: CASSSTRNSPLHF. CDR3 sequence (DNA): TGTGCCAGCAGCTCCACCCGGAATTCACCCCTCCACTTT.

The chain carries TRBV4-1 and TRBJ1-2; D remains unclear. V lost 0 bases and J lost 4, with 15 bases in between. The CDR3 contains 16 residues. CDR1 and CDR2 from the germline V gene are MGHRA and YSYEKL. The CDR3 reads CASSQEDSLPLYGYTF. In DNA, the CDR3 is TGCGCCAGCAGCCAAGAGGACTCCCTCCCCCTCTATGGCTACACCTTC.